These T cell receptor beta chains were read from a single sample in a study of blood T cell repertoires in COVID-19. Profiling relied on immunoSEQ multiplex PCR, and the TCRdb table lists in-frame clones only, not all of them. Altogether about 130,000 clones are present, around 83% being singletons, with the ten largest covering about 2.9%. The material sequenced was peripheral blood. Source of these receptors: a woman of 80 years or more with acute or convalescent COVID-19. Each CDR3 is given with its conserved first and last residue. The D gene is left open where the match is weak. Some rows have no size entry. The others give once, few or many, or a class for an expanded clone.

V gene	D gene	clone size	J gene	CDR3 protein	CDR3 DNA
TRBV5-6	.	.	TRBJ1-1	CASSLGGGTEAFF	TGTGCCAGCAGCTTGGGTGGGGGGACTGAAGCTTTCTTT
TRBV5-6	.	.	TRBJ1-5	CASSLAGEPQHF	TGTGCCAGCAGCTTGGCCGGAGAGCCCCAGCATTTT
TRBV5-1	.	.	TRBJ2-1	CASSTRQKDYNEQFF	TGCGCCAGCAGCACGCGACAGAAAGACTACAATGAGCAGTTCTTC
TRBV19	.	.	TRBJ1-1	CASSMVRGAGWTEAFF	TGTGCCAGTAGTATGGTCAGGGGCGCAGGGTGGACTGAAGCTTTCTTT
TRBV9	TRBD1	.	TRBJ2-5	CASSSTGFGTSVETQYF	TGTGCCAGCAGCTCGACAGGGTTCGGAACTTCGGTAGAGACCCAGTACTTC
TRBV9	TRBD1	.	TRBJ2-1	CASSVEQGVHNEQFF	TGTGCCAGCAGCGTAGAACAGGGGGTCCACAATGAGCAGTTCTTC
TRBV9	TRBD1	.	TRBJ1-2	CASSVTGTGTLYGYTF	TGTGCCAGCAGCGTAACCGGGACAGGCACACTTTATGGCTACACCTTC
TRBV11-3	TRBD2	few	TRBJ2-1	CASSLDATSGVVGGRNEQFF	TGTGCCAGCAGCTTAGACGCGACTAGCGGGGTTGTAGGGGGGAGGAATGAGCAGTTCTTC
TRBV5-1	.	.	TRBJ1-5	CASSLSPLSGESTQPQHF	TGCGCCAGCAGCTTAAGTCCCCTATCAGGGGAGTCGACTCAGCCCCAGCATTTT
TRBV7-2	.	.	TRBJ1-4	CASSGGDAYEKLFF	TGTGCCAGCAGCGGGGGGGACGCTTATGAAAAACTGTTTTTT
TRBV6-1	TRBD1	.	TRBJ2-5	CASSERDRGQETQYF	TGTGCCAGCAGTGAGCGGGACAGGGGCCAAGAGACCCAGTACTTC
TRBV9	.	once	TRBJ2-1	CASTPTVLSYNEQFF	TGTGCCAGCACTCCTACGGTACTCTCCTACAATGAGCAGTTCTTC
TRBV25-1	TRBD1	once	TRBJ1-6	CASSTLWDRASPLHF	TGTGCCAGCAGTACGCTCTGGGACAGGGCTTCACCCCTCCACTTT
TRBV18	TRBD1	once	TRBJ1-4	CASSSGQGNVGKLFF	TGTGCCAGCTCATCGGGACAGGGTAACGTTGGAAAACTGTTTTTT
TRBV7-8	.	few	TRBJ2-7	CASSLGPGDREQYF	TGTGCCAGCAGCTTAGGTCCGGGGGACCGGGAGCAGTACTTC
TRBV5-1	TRBD1	.	TRBJ2-4	CASSLANRGPNIQYF	TGCGCCAGCAGCTTGGCGAACAGGGGCCCAAACATTCAGTACTTC
TRBV7-7	.	many	TRBJ1-5	CASSPEGVGNQPQHF	TGTGCCAGCAGCCCTGAGGGGGTAGGGAATCAGCCCCAGCATTTT
TRBV2	.	.	TRBJ1-2	CASSPLRGSNYGYTF	TGTGCCAGCAGTCCTCTTAGGGGGTCTAACTATGGCTACACCTTC
TRBV4-3	TRBD1	.	TRBJ2-2	CASSQDYRTGRRGELFF	TGCGCCAGCAGCCAAGATTATCGGACAGGGCGGAGAGGGGAGCTGTTTTTT
TRBV6-5	TRBD2	.	TRBJ2-1	CASNLRGGAFDEQFF	TGTGCCAGCAACCTACGCGGGGGGGCCTTCGATGAGCAGTTCTTC
TRBV4-1	.	.	TRBJ2-3	CASSQALAYTDTQYF	TGCGCCAGCAGCCAAGCCCTAGCTTACACAGATACGCAGTATTTT
TRBV7-9	TRBD1	few	TRBJ1-4	CASSLGQGREKLFF	TGTGCCAGCAGCCTTGGACAGGGTCGCGAAAAACTGTTTTTT